The rows below give T cell receptor beta chains drawn from one sample of a study of blood T cells in healthy people across ages. In TCRdb, the 5' RACE reads were re-called with MiXCR into one record per CDR3 protein. The sample lists roughly 1.6 million distinct CDR3 sequences, about 35% occurring once. The sample taken for sequencing was blood. The receptors stem from a woman in her twenties or thirties in good health. Both conserved end residues are part of each CDR3. A D gene is named only where the DNA matches it firmly. Where a row states a size, it is once, few, many or the class of an expanded clone; other rows omit it.

>TRBV7-9|TRBJ2-7|TRBD2|few
CASSPPGLASIYEQYF
TGTGCCAGCAGCCCCCCGGGACTAGCCTCTATCTACGAGCAGTACTTC
>TRBV6-5|TRBJ2-3|NA|few
CASTPRAGANTQYF
TGTGCCAGCACCCCTAGGGCGGGGGCGAATACGCAGTATTTT
>TRBV5-1|TRBJ1-1|NA|NA
CASYDSQNTEAFF
TGCGCCAGCTATGACAGTCAGAACACTGAAGCTTTCTTT
>TRBV2|TRBJ2-7|TRBD2|NA
CASRDPTSGRFFYEQYF
TGTGCCAGCAGAGATCCTACTAGCGGGAGGTTTTTCTACGAGCAGTACTTC
>TRBV19|TRBJ1-2|NA|NA
CGTEANYGYTF
TGCGGGACGGAAGCTAACTATGGCTACACCTTC
>TRBV15|TRBJ1-1|NA|NA
CATSSGQTDRNTEAFF
TGTGCCACCAGCAGCGGACAGACGGATCGGAACACTGAAGCTTTCTTT
>TRBV30|TRBJ2-1|TRBD2|few
CAWSHGLAANEQFF
TGTGCCTGGAGCCACGGACTAGCGGCTAATGAGCAGTTCTTC
>TRBV20-1|TRBJ1-1|NA|NA
CSARDGGTTEAFF
TGCAGTGCTAGAGATGGAGGGACCACTGAAGCTTTCTTT
>TRBV7-2|TRBJ2-1|NA|NA
CASSLDSRDEQFF
TGTGCCAGCAGCTTAGACAGCCGGGATGAGCAGTTCTTC
>TRBV7-9|TRBJ2-7|TRBD1|few
CASSLDRGPTSYEQYF
TGTGCCAGCAGCTTGGACAGGGGGCCGACTTCCTACGAGCAGTACTTC